The sequence of this TCR beta chain was determined in a study of blood T cell repertoires in COVID-19. The wider study: COVID-19 samples from acute and convalescent phases originated in the United States, Italy and Spain.

This CDR3 contains 16 residues. Germline lookup yields CDR1 SQVTM and CDR2 ANQGSEA. The junction had 12 bases not matched to a gene; V was cut back by 4 bases and J by 4 bases. Generated by immunoSEQ multiplex PCR, the TCRdb table keeps only in-frame clones and is missing some. The sample lists about 81,000 clones, nearly 90% occurring once. The sequenced sample consisted of peripheral blood. The chain couples TRBV29-1 to TRBJ2-1; TRBD2 matches 8 bases. This TCR was sampled from a woman older than 75 with active COVID-19. CDR3 residues: CSVVSISGSSYNEQFF. The CDR3 DNA sequence: TGCAGCGTTGTGTCTATCAGCGGGAGTTCATACAATGAGCAGTTCTTC.